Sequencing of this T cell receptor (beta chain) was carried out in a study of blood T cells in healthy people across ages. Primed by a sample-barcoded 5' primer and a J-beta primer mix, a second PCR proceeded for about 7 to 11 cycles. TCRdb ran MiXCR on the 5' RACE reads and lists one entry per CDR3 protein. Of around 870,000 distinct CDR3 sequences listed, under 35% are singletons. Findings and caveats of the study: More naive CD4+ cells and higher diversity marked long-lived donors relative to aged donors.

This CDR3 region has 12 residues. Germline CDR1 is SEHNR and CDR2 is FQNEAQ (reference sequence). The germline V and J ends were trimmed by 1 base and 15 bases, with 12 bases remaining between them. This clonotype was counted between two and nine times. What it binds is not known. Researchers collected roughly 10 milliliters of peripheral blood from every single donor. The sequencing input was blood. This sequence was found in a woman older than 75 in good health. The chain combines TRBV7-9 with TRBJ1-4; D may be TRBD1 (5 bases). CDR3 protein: CASSLDGGVLFF. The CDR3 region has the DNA TGTGCCAGCAGCTTAGATGGAGGGGTTTTGTTTTTT.